These T cell receptor beta chains were read from a single sample in a study of T cells in Graves' hyperthyroidism and ophthalmopathy. MiXCR, run by TCRdb on the multiplex PCR reads, gives a single entry per CDR3 protein. The table records 550,000 to 650,000 distinct CDR3 sequences, roughly 15% of them present only once. Source material: blood. Receptors originate from a woman aged 40 to 50 with Graves' hyperthyroidism. The CDR3 runs from the conserved cysteine through the conserved F or W. The order of the fields is CDR3 DNA, CDR3 protein, J gene, V gene, clone size, D gene. D genes are given only for firm matches. The size of a clone is reported for some rows only, either as once, few or many, or as a class for expanded clones.

DNA: TGTGCCAGTAGTCCCAGGGAGTTTTCCTTCTACGAGCAGTACTTC; CDR3: CASSPREFSFYEQYF; J: TRBJ2-7; V: TRBV19; size: few; D: NA
DNA: TGTGCCAGCAGCCCCTTCCAGGGGGCGGGTGAAAAACTGTTTTTT; CDR3: CASSPFQGAGEKLFF; J: TRBJ1-4; V: TRBV28; size: many; D: TRBD1
DNA: TGTGCCTGGAGCGTGACCCAGGGGTCTCGTCGTTTCACCGGGGAGCTGTTTTTT; CDR3: CAWSVTQGSRRFTGELFF; J: TRBJ2-2; V: TRBV30; size: NA; D: NA
DNA: TGCAGTGCTAGACCAGACTTCAACAATGAGCAGTTCTTC; CDR3: CSARPDFNNEQFF; J: TRBJ2-1; V: TRBV20-1; size: many; D: NA
DNA: TGTGCCACCAGTGATTCACTCTCCTACAATGAGCAGTTCTTC; CDR3: CATSDSLSYNEQFF; J: TRBJ2-1; V: TRBV24-1; size: few; D: NA
DNA: TGTGCCTGGAGTTCCTATCTACTAGCGGGGGGCTACAATGAGCAGTTCTTC; CDR3: CAWSSYLLAGGYNEQFF; J: TRBJ2-1; V: TRBV30; size: many; D: TRBD2
DNA: TGTGCCAGCAGCCATTACGACGTGGGAAACACCATATATTTT; CDR3: CASSHYDVGNTIYF; J: TRBJ1-3; V: TRBV14; size: NA; D: NA
DNA: TGCGCCAGCAGTGAGGGGCGGTTGAATGAGCAGTTCTTC; CDR3: CASSEGRLNEQFF; J: TRBJ2-1; V: TRBV10-1; size: few; D: NA
DNA: TGTGCCAGCAGCCAAATACGCACAGGGGGAACCGGGGAGCTGTTTTTT; CDR3: CASSQIRTGGTGELFF; J: TRBJ2-2; V: TRBV3-1; size: many; D: TRBD1
DNA: TGTGCCAGCAGCCTACAGGGGTTCAACACTGAAGCTTTCTTT; CDR3: CASSLQGFNTEAFF; J: TRBJ1-1; V: TRBV7-9; size: many; D: TRBD1
DNA: TGTGCCAGCAGTTTCCCGGGACTAGCGGGACAGAATGAGCAGTTCTTC; CDR3: CASSFPGLAGQNEQFF; J: TRBJ2-1; V: TRBV6-1; size: many; D: TRBD2
DNA: TGTGCCAGCTCACCCGGCAGGGAGGAAAACATTCAGTACTTC; CDR3: CASSPGREENIQYF; J: TRBJ2-4; V: TRBV18; size: many; D: NA
DNA: TGTGCCAGCAGCCAAGAGGTGACAGAGCATGGCTACACCTTC; CDR3: CASSQEVTEHGYTF; J: TRBJ1-2; V: TRBV4-2; size: few; D: NA
DNA: TGTGCCAGCAGCGGAAAGGGGGGGATTGGCTACACCTTC; CDR3: CASSGKGGIGYTF; J: TRBJ1-2; V: TRBV7-9; size: many; D: NA
DNA: TGTGCCAGCAGTGAAGGGGTACATAATTCACCCCTCCACTTT; CDR3: CASSEGVHNSPLHF; J: TRBJ1-6; V: TRBV6-1; size: few; D: NA
DNA: TGCAGTGGGCGGGAGAGTCTGAATGAGCAGTTCTTC; CDR3: CSGRESLNEQFF; J: TRBJ2-1; V: TRBV20-1; size: many; D: TRBD2
DNA: TGTGCCAGCAGTTCCCCGTCGACAGGGATGAACACTGAAGCTTTCTTT; CDR3: CASSSPSTGMNTEAFF; J: TRBJ1-1; V: TRBV28; size: many; D: TRBD1
DNA: TGTGCCACCAGTGATGCCGCGGTAAACACCGGGGAGCTGTTTTTT; CDR3: CATSDAAVNTGELFF; J: TRBJ2-2; V: TRBV24-1; size: NA; D: NA
DNA: TGCAGCGTTGACATCGAAGGCTCCTACAATGAGCAGTTCTTC; CDR3: CSVDIEGSYNEQFF; J: TRBJ2-1; V: TRBV29-1; size: NA; D: NA
DNA: TGTGCCAGCAGTTACTCAAGGACAGGGGGCCATGGCTACACCTTC; CDR3: CASSYSRTGGHGYTF; J: TRBJ1-2; V: TRBV6-5; size: few; D: TRBD1
DNA: TGTGCCAGCCGAGCGGGGCCTTCCACTTACGAGCAGTACTTC; CDR3: CASRAGPSTYEQYF; J: TRBJ2-7; V: TRBV28; size: many; D: TRBD2
DNA: TGTGCCAGCAGCCAAAGGACAGGGGGCGCCGATACGCAGTATTTT; CDR3: CASSQRTGGADTQYF; J: TRBJ2-3; V: TRBV3-1; size: many; D: TRBD1
DNA: TGCAGCGTTGAAGATGGGCTAGCGGGAATATATGAGCAGTTCTTC; CDR3: CSVEDGLAGIYEQFF; J: TRBJ2-1; V: TRBV29-1; size: NA; D: TRBD2
DNA: TGTGCCAGCAGTTCCCTCGCGGGAGATGCAGATACGCAGTATTTT; CDR3: CASSSLAGDADTQYF; J: TRBJ2-3; V: TRBV27; size: NA; D: TRBD2
DNA: TGTGCTAGTGGTTTAGATGACACTGAAGCTTTCTTT; CDR3: CASGLDDTEAFF; J: TRBJ1-1; V: TRBV12-5; size: many; D: NA
DNA: TGTGCCAGCAGCCGTGGACCGTTCTCTGGAAACACCATATATTTT; CDR3: CASSRGPFSGNTIYF; J: TRBJ1-3; V: TRBV11-2; size: few; D: NA
DNA: TGTGCCAGCAGCTCCGGACTAGCAACCAAAAACATTCAGTACTTC; CDR3: CASSSGLATKNIQYF; J: TRBJ2-4; V: TRBV3-1; size: NA; D: TRBD2
DNA: TGCGCCAGCAGCCATCCAGGACTAATGGACCCCTACGAGCAGTACTTC; CDR3: CASSHPGLMDPYEQYF; J: TRBJ2-7; V: TRBV4-1; size: NA; D: NA
DNA: TGTGCCAGCAGTGAATCGGGGACTGTCTCGGGAGCCAAAAACATTCAGTACTTC; CDR3: CASSESGTVSGAKNIQYF; J: TRBJ2-4; V: TRBV25-1; size: few; D: NA
DNA: TGTGCCACCAGTGATCACCAGGGCCTCACCGGGGAGCTGTTTTTT; CDR3: CATSDHQGLTGELFF; J: TRBJ2-2; V: TRBV24-1; size: few; D: NA
DNA: TGTGCCAGCAGGACGACAGGAGAGACCCAGTACTTC; CDR3: CASRTTGETQYF; J: TRBJ2-5; V: TRBV12-3/TRBV12-4; size: many; D: NA
DNA: TGCGCCAGCCGATCGACGTTGAACACTGAAGCTTTCTTT; CDR3: CASRSTLNTEAFF; J: TRBJ1-1; V: TRBV10-1; size: many; D: NA
DNA: TGTGCCACCTCCTTTGCTGCGGGGACAGGGCCGGGAGGATCCCAGTACTTC; CDR3: CATSFAAGTGPGGSQYF; J: TRBJ2-5; V: TRBV19; size: few; D: TRBD1
DNA: TGTGCCAGCCTCGAATCCAGGACGGATAATTCACCCCTCCACTTT; CDR3: CASLESRTDNSPLHF; J: TRBJ1-6; V: TRBV2; size: NA; D: NA
DNA: TGCGCCAGCAGTATTCTTGGTGGAGGGAACCCCTCCTACGAGCAGTACTTC; CDR3: CASSILGGGNPSYEQYF; J: TRBJ2-7; V: TRBV5-1; size: few; D: NA
DNA: TGCAGTGCAGAGGGACAGGGCCGGCAAGAGACCCAGTACTTC; CDR3: CSAEGQGRQETQYF; J: TRBJ2-5; V: TRBV20-1; size: few; D: TRBD1
DNA: TGTGCCAGCAGTTCCCCCTCGGACGGGAGGAGGCAGTACTTC; CDR3: CASSSPSDGRRQYF; J: TRBJ2-7; V: TRBV28; size: many; D: TRBD2
DNA: TGTGCTAGTGGTTTGATCGTGGACAGTAGCAATCAGCCCCAGCATTTT; CDR3: CASGLIVDSSNQPQHF; J: TRBJ1-5; V: TRBV12-5; size: many; D: NA
DNA: TGCGCCAGCAGTGAAAAGGGGTTCAGGACCGGGGAGCTGTTTTTT; CDR3: CASSEKGFRTGELFF; J: TRBJ2-2; V: TRBV10-1; size: few; D: NA
DNA: TGTGCCAGCAGTTCTCGACTAGCGTCAGTCAATGAGCAGTTCTTC; CDR3: CASSSRLASVNEQFF; J: TRBJ2-1; V: TRBV6-5; size: NA; D: TRBD2
DNA: TGCGCCAGCACTCGGCTAGGTGGGGGTGAGCAGTTCTTC; CDR3: CASTRLGGGEQFF; J: TRBJ2-1; V: TRBV5-1; size: many; D: NA
DNA: TGTGCCAGCAGTGGAGGCAGGGGCCCCGCTGGAAACACCATATATTTT; CDR3: CASSGGRGPAGNTIYF; J: TRBJ1-3; V: TRBV25-1; size: NA; D: NA
DNA: TGTGCCAGCAGTCTTGGAGCAACCGGACGTCAGCCCCAGCATTTT; CDR3: CASSLGATGRQPQHF; J: TRBJ1-5; V: TRBV27; size: NA; D: NA
DNA: TGCAGTGCTAGGACAGCGGGTGAAAAACTGTTTTTT; CDR3: CSARTAGEKLFF; J: TRBJ1-4; V: TRBV20-1; size: few; D: NA
DNA: TGCGCCAGCAGCTTGGTCCCCGTGTATGGCTACACCTTC; CDR3: CASSLVPVYGYTF; J: TRBJ1-2; V: TRBV5-1; size: few; D: NA
DNA: TGTGCCAGCAGTGAAATGGTAGGGGAGACCCAGTACTTC; CDR3: CASSEMVGETQYF; J: TRBJ2-5; V: TRBV6-1; size: few; D: NA
DNA: TGTGCCAGCAGGCACCAGGGATCGTTCACCGGGGAGCTGTTTTTT; CDR3: CASRHQGSFTGELFF; J: TRBJ2-2; V: TRBV27; size: NA; D: NA
DNA: TGTGCCAGCTCACCTAGCCGACAGGTCTCTGGAAACACCATATATTTT; CDR3: CASSPSRQVSGNTIYF; J: TRBJ1-3; V: TRBV18; size: many; D: NA
DNA: TGTGCCAGCAGCTCGAGGACGACCACCCACACCGGGGAGCTGTTTTTT; CDR3: CASSSRTTTHTGELFF; J: TRBJ2-2; V: TRBV7-9; size: many; D: NA
DNA: TGTGCCAGCAGCTTAGGAGTGGCAGATACGCAGTATTTT; CDR3: CASSLGVADTQYF; J: TRBJ2-3; V: TRBV7-8; size: many; D: NA